The 27 T cell receptor beta chains listed next were all sequenced from one sample in a study of T cells in Graves' hyperthyroidism and ophthalmopathy. TCR beta CDR3 sequences were amplified from RNA transcripts. Carried out on the TCR CDR3, a first-round RT-PCR used the HTBI primer set. TCRdb reprocessed the multiplex PCR reads via MiXCR and lists one record per CDR3 protein. The repertoire consists of some 370,000 distinct CDR3 sequences, with roughly 15% occurring once and the leading ten covering roughly 35%. The sequencing input was blood. These receptors all stem from a young woman with Graves' hyperthyroidism that later progressed to Graves' ophthalmopathy.

This clonotype was recorded at least ten times. The gene calls are TRBV15 and TRBJ1-1; D gene uncertain. The CDR3 runs to 16 residues. V was shortened by 0 bases and J by 1 base, with 12 bases between the two germline ends. CDR1 LNHNV and CDR2 YYDKDF come from the germline V gene (reference sequence). Here the CDR3 reads CATSRDRDPANTEAFF. CDR3 nucleotide sequence: TGTGCCACCAGCAGAGATCGCGACCCGGCGAACACTGAAGCTTTCTTT.

The chain links TRBV29-1 to TRBJ2-6, with D possibly called TRBD1 or TRBD2 (5 bases each). The CDR3 spans 20 residues. With 1 base removed from V and 0 bases from J, the gap between germline ends came to 22 bases. Germline V gives CDR1 SQVTM, CDR2 ANQGSEA. The CDR3 region has the DNA TGCAGCGTTGAAGCCTGGGAAGACAGCCAGGGAGCCTCTGGGGCCAACGTCCTGACTTTC. Amino acids: CSVEAWEDSQGASGANVLTF.

This clonotype was counted a few times. The chain is built from TRBV7-9 and TRBJ2-6; D is undetermined. Trimming took off 4 bases at V and 12 bases at J, with 13 bases between the two ends. CDR1 and CDR2 (germline): SEHNR, FQNEAQ (reference sequence). CDR3 length: 13 amino acids. This CDR3 reads CASSSSTGRVLTF. The CDR3 region has the DNA TGTGCCAGCAGCTCTTCGACCGGTCGCGTCCTGACTTTC.

This clonotype has at least ten counts. This chain links TRBV27 with TRBJ1-2, with D tentatively TRBD1 (6 bases). The CDR3 is 13 residues long. Trimming took 3 bases from V and 5 from J, leaving 10 bases between them. Germline V lookup: CDR1 MNHEY, CDR2 SMNVEV (reference sequence). The CDR3 DNA sequence: TGTGCCAGCAGTTTTAGCAGGGGATATGGCTACACCTTC. Encoded protein: CASSFSRGYGYTF.

This clonotype was recorded once. V usage is TRBV29-1 and J usage is TRBJ2-2, with D unresolved. CDR1 and CDR2 (germline): SQVTM, ANQGSEA. The V end was cut by 7 bases, the J end by 2 bases, with 8 bases between. The CDR3 extends over 12 amino acids. The DNA for the CDR3 is TGCAGCGCGACCGCAAACACCGGGGAGCTGTTTTTT. Its protein product is CSATANTGELFF.

At least ten counts were recorded for this clonotype. The V call is TRBV10-3, the J call TRBJ2-7, with D tentatively TRBD1 (6 bases). Germline values: CDR1 ENHRY, CDR2 SYGVKD. Trimming left V 6 bases short and J 2 bases short, with 14 bases between. CDR3 length: 14 amino acids. The CDR3 loop reads CAISADRPTYEQYF. For the CDR3, the DNA is TGTGCCATCAGCGCTGACAGGCCGACCTACGAGCAGTACTTC.

This clonotype occurred a few times. The gene calls are TRBV7-9 and TRBJ1-1, with D perhaps matching TRBD1 (5 bases). The CDR3 contains 13 residues. From germline, CDR1 is SEHNR and CDR2 FQNEAQ (reference sequence). V shed 6 bases and J shed 7 bases, with 15 bases lying between them. CDR3 amino acids: CASSQVPGGEAFF. The CDR3 DNA is TGTGCCAGCAGTCAAGTACCTGGGGGTGAAGCTTTCTTT. The variable domain in full, with the rest retrieved from reference TRBV7-9 and TRBJ1-1, is DTGVSQNPRHKITKRGQNVTFRCDPISEHNRLYWYRQTLGQGPEFLTYFQNEAQLEKSRLLSDRFSAERPKGSFSTLEIQRTEQGDSAMYLCASSQVPGGEAFFGQGTRLTVV.

This clonotype has only a few counts. The rearrangement links TRBV20-1 to TRBJ2-7; D gene uncertain. Germline CDR1 DFQATT, CDR2 SNEGSKA (reference sequence). There are 12 residues in the CDR3. Trimming shortened V by 1 base and J by 1 base, and 5 bases separated the two germline ends. CDR3 region: CSARGVSYEQYF. DNA for the CDR3: TGCAGTGCTAGAGGAGTTTCCTACGAGCAGTACTTC.

This clonotype was seen many times. This chain links TRBV5-6 with TRBJ2-5; 7 nucleotides line up with TRBD1. Germline CDR1 reads SGHDT; CDR2 reads YYEEEE. V trimming: 2 bases; J trimming: 2 bases; junction bases outside the gene matches: 3. CDR3 length: 14 residues. Here the CDR3 reads CASSLGTVQETQYF. CDR3 coding DNA: TGTGCCAGCAGCTTAGGGACAGTACAAGAGACCCAGTACTTC.

This clonotype was observed many times. In nucleotides, the CDR3 is TGTGCCAGCAGCCCCTTCCATAGCAATCAGCCCCAGCATTTT. Residues: CASSPFHSNQPQHF. This chain uses TRBV7-2 with TRBJ1-5; D gene uncertain. Germline CDR1 SGHTA, CDR2 FQGNSA. The V gene lost 5 bases and the J gene lost 0 bases, with 8 bases spanning the gap. The CDR3 is 14 amino acids.

This clonotype has a count of ten or more. The chain recombines TRBV19 with TRBJ1-6; 7 bases are shared with TRBD1. This CDR3 has 15 residues. CDR1 and CDR2 (germline): LNHDA, SQIVND (reference sequence). Trimming cost V 6 bases and J 9 bases; bases outside gene matches: 11. In DNA, the CDR3 is TGTGCCAGTAGGACAGGGTCGGTATCGTCTTCACCCCTCCACTTT. As protein: CASRTGSVSSSPLHF.

This clonotype was seen repeatedly, ten times or more. The V call is TRBV29-1, the J call TRBJ2-5, with unresolved D. Trimming left V 1 base short and J 5 bases short, with 11 bases between. There are 13 residues in the CDR3. Germline CDR1 is SQVTM and CDR2 is ANQGSEA. The CDR3 sequence is CSVEGARIETQYF. DNA for the CDR3: TGCAGCGTTGAAGGGGCTAGAATCGAGACCCAGTACTTC. Combining the CDR3 with reference TRBV29-1 and TRBJ2-5 gives the whole variable domain SAVISQKPSRDICQRGTSLTIQCQVDSQVTMMFWYRQQPGQSLTLIATANQGSEATYESGFVIDKFPISRPNLTFSTLTVSNMSPEDSSIYLCSVEGARIETQYFGPGTRLLVL.

As for this clonotype: Since a much larger clone is just one base distant, this may be a read error. The chain links TRBV30 to TRBJ2-1; 7 bases agree with TRBD1. The CDR3 loop spans 12 amino acids. The germline CDR1 and CDR2 sequences are GTSNPN and SVGIG (reference sequence). This chain's CDR3 is CAWSQTGNEQSF. For the CDR3, the DNA is TGTGCCTGGAGCCAGACAGGGAATGAGCAGTCCTTC.

This clonotype was counted at least ten times. V and J are TRBV16 and TRBJ1-1, with D maybe TRBD1 (5 bases). Deletions cut 4 bases from V and 1 base from J, with 22 bases between. Germline-derived CDR1 and CDR2 are KGHSY and FQNENV. The CDR3 length is 18 residues. CDR3 sequence (DNA): TGTGCCAGCAGCCGGGACCGGGCAGGCCCCTCGGGGAACACTGAAGCTTTCTTT. This translates into CASSRDRAGPSGNTEAFF. The full variable domain, with the rest looked up from reference TRBV16 and TRBJ1-1, is GEEVAQTPKHLVRGEGQKAKLYCAPIKGHSYVFWYQQVLKNEFKFLISFQNENVFDETGMPKERFSAKCLPNSPCSLEIQATKLEDSAVYFCASSRDRAGPSGNTEAFFGQGTRLTVV.

The gene calls are TRBV12-3 or TRBV12-4 and TRBJ2-7; maybe TRBD2 (6 bases). Trimming shortened V by 7 bases and J by 4 bases, and 17 bases separated the two germline ends. CDR3 size: 14 residues. Here the CDR3 DNA reads TGTGCCAGCAACCTCGGCGGAGGGCTATACGAGCAGTACTTC. Residues: CASNLGGGLYEQYF.

The chain links TRBV3-1 to TRBJ2-1; 10 nucleotides align to TRBD2. Germline lookup yields CDR1 LGHDT and CDR2 YNNKEL (reference sequence). The CDR3 consists of 15 residues. Trimming took 0 bases from V and 8 from J; bases not matched to a gene: 4. This chain's CDR3 is CASSQDTSGVDEQFF. DNA for the CDR3: TGTGCCAGCAGCCAAGATACTAGCGGGGTCGATGAGCAGTTCTTC.

The chain links TRBV28 to TRBJ1-2, with D perhaps TRBD1 (6 bases). The V and J ends lost 7 bases and 6 bases respectively, with 18 bases between them. Germline assignment: CDR1 MDHEN and CDR2 SYDVKM. This CDR3 has 14 amino acids. In nucleotides, the CDR3 is TGTGCCAGCAAAGAGGCGGGGGCGCCTGATGGCTACACCTTC. Its translation: CASKEAGAPDGYTF.

Concerning this clonotype: Since a much larger clone is just one base distant, this may be a read error. The CDR3 spells CASSRPARGEEQFF. The CDR3 nucleotides read TGTGCCAGCAGCCGCCCCGCCCGGGGGGAGGAGCAGTTCTTC. The V and J genes are TRBV7-9 and TRBJ2-1; 7 nucleotides agree with TRBD2. The CDR3 spans 14 residues. CDR1 and CDR2 (germline): SEHNR, FQNEAQ (reference sequence). V lost 5 bases to trimming and J lost 10 bases; unmatched junction nucleotides: 11. The whole variable domain, filled in from reference TRBV7-9 and TRBJ2-1, reads DTGVSQNPRHKITKRGQNVTFRCDPISEHNRLYWYRQTLGQGPEFLTYFQNEAQLEKSRLLSDRFSAERPKGSFSTLEIQRTEQGDSAMYLCASSRPARGEEQFFGPGTRLTVL.

Comments on this clonotype: A read error may produce the germline difference seen at one junction end. The chain has TRBV19 and TRBJ2-1; D uncertain. The V gene's germline CDR1 is LNHDA and CDR2 SQIVND (reference sequence). This CDR3 has 15 residues. CDR3 nucleotides: TGTGCCGGTAGTGTCTGGGGAAGTTCCTACAATGAGCAGTTCTTC. Translating gives CAGSVWGSSYNEQFF.

This clonotype has a count of ten or more. This chain joins TRBV2 and TRBJ1-2, with no clear D. This CDR3 spans 14 amino acids. Trimming removed 10 bases from V and 4 bases from J, with 19 bases in between. The germline V gene encodes CDR1 SNHLY and CDR2 FYNNEI. Here the CDR3 reads CATRGWGSGYGYTF. CDR3 in DNA: TGTGCCACCCGTGGGTGGGGTTCAGGCTATGGCTACACCTTC.

In its sample, this clonotype was seen many times. This chain uses TRBV20-1 with TRBJ1-4; 8 nucleotides align to TRBD1. Germline assignment: CDR1 DFQATT and CDR2 SNEGSKA (reference sequence). V gave up 2 bases and J gave up 3 bases; unmatched junction bases: 2. The CDR3 has 14 amino acids. The DNA for the CDR3 is TGCAGTGCTAGACAGGGGGCGGCTAATGAAAAACTGTTTTTT. It is translated as CSARQGAANEKLFF.

This clonotype was detected a few times. This chain links TRBV7-2 with TRBJ2-1, with TRBD2 matching over 7 bases. With 3 bases clipped from V and 2 bases from J, the junction kept 19 bases outside the gene matches. The CDR3 has 20 amino acids. In germline, CDR1 is SGHTA, CDR2 FQGNSA. This CDR3 is CASSLANLRTAAGAYNEQFF. Here the CDR3 DNA reads TGTGCCAGCAGCTTGGCTAATCTCAGGACGGCGGCGGGAGCCTACAATGAGCAGTTCTTC.

This clonotype was detected ten times or more. V and J are TRBV20-1 and TRBJ1-2; 7 bases map to TRBD1. This CDR3 has 13 residues. With V trimmed by 6 bases and J by 2 bases, 6 bases remained unmatched. CDR1 and CDR2 (germline): DFQATT, SNEGSKA (reference sequence). CDR3 residues: CSARRTGNYGYTF. For the CDR3, the DNA is TGCAGTGCCCGCCGGACAGGCAACTATGGCTACACCTTC.

This clonotype appeared a few times. CDR3 DNA sequence: TGTGCCAGCAGCTCTCCCGGGGAGAGGGCTGAAGCTTTCTTT. It codes for CASSSPGERAEAFF. V usage is TRBV7-8 and J usage is TRBJ1-1; the D is unclear. The CDR3 spans 14 residues. V lost 4 bases, J lost 6 bases, and 15 bases lay in between. CDR1 is SGHVS and CDR2 is FQNEAQ in the germline V gene.

The sample holds many counts of this clonotype. V usage is TRBV10-3 and J usage is TRBJ2-7; D possibly corresponds to TRBD1 (6 bases). The CDR3 has 14 residues. Germline-derived CDR1 and CDR2 are ENHRY and SYGVKD. The V end was cut by 2 bases, the J end by 5 bases, with 13 bases between. The CDR3: CAISENTGSDEQYF. DNA for the CDR3: TGTGCCATCAGTGAGAATACAGGGTCGGACGAGCAGTACTTC.

This clonotype was seen at least ten times. V and J are TRBV4-1 and TRBJ2-7, with 15 bases aligning to TRBD2. V gave up 0 bases and J gave up 2 bases; unmatched junction bases: 17. The CDR3 contains 22 residues. Germline CDR1 and CDR2: MGHRA and YSYEKL. The CDR3 sequence is CASSQEWGWTSGRAMVPYEQYF. The DNA for the CDR3 is TGCGCCAGCAGCCAAGAATGGGGCTGGACTAGCGGGAGGGCCATGGTCCCCTACGAGCAGTACTTC.

The sample holds many counts of this clonotype. The chain has TRBV29-1 and TRBJ2-7, with D perhaps matching TRBD2 (6 bases). Germline-derived CDR1 and CDR2 are SQVTM and ANQGSEA. This CDR3 comprises 13 residues. Trimming removed 1 base from V and 4 bases from J, with 11 bases in between. This CDR3 is CSVEARGSYEQYF. The CDR3 DNA reads as TGCAGCGTTGAAGCTCGGGGGAGTTACGAGCAGTACTTC.